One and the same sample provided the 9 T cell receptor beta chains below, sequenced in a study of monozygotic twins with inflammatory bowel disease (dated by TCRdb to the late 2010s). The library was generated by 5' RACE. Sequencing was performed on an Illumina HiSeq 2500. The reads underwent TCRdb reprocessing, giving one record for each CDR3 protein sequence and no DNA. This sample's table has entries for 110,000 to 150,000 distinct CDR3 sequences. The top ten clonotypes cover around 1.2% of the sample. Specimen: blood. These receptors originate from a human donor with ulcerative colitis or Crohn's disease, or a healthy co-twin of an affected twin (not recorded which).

CDR3 residues: CASSADRVADTQYF. This chain connects TRBV5-1 to TRBJ2-3; the D call from TCRdb, TRBD1, cannot be confirmed without DNA. This CDR3 comprises 14 residues. Per the germline V gene, CDR1 is SGHRS and CDR2 is YFSETQ.

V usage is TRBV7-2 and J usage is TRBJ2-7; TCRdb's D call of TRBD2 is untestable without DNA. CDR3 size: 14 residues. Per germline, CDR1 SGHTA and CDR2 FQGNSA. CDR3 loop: CASTWAGEPYEQYF.

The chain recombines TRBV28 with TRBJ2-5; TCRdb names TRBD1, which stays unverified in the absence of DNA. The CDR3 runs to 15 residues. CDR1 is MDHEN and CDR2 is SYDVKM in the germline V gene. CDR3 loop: CASSGAGDSQETQYF.

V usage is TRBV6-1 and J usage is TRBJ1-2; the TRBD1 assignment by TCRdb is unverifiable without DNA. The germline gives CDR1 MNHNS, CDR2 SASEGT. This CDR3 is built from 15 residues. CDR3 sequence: CASSRNNRAVGGYTF.

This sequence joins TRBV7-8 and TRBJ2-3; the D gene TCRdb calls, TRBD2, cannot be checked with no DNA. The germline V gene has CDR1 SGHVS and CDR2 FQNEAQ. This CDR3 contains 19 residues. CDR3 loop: CASSLSSRSAGSPSDTQYF.

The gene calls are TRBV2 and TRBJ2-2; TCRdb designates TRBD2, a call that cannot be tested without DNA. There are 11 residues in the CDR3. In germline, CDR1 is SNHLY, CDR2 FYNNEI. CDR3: CASGGGLELFF.

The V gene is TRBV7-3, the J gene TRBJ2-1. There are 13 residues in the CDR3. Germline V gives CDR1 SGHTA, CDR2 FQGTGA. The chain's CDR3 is CASSPTLHNEQFF.

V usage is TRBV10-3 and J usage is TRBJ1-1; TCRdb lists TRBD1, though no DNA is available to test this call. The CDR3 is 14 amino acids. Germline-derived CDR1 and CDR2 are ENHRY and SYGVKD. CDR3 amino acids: CAIRENREGTEAFF.

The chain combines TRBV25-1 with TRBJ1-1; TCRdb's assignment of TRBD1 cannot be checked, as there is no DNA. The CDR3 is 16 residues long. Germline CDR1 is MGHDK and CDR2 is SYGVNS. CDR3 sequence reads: CASSESRRARDTEAFF.